These T cell receptor beta chains were read from a single sample in a study of identical twins. TCRdb re-called the 5' RACE reads with MiXCR, one entry per CDR3 protein. The sample records some 660,000 distinct CDR3 sequences, around 8.6% being singletons. The same specimen was also included in a second study, on yellow fever vaccine responses in identical twins.

Material: PBMCs. These receptors all come from a woman aged 18-29 years in good health. Each CDR3 is given with its conserved first and last residue. A D gene is named only where the DNA matches it firmly. For some rows the clone size is stated as once, few or many, or as a class when expanded; others skip it.

many,TRBV20-1,TRBJ2-7,TRBD2,CSARDRTSGVYEQYF,TGCAGTGCTAGAGATCGGACTAGCGGAGTCTACGAGCAGTACTTC
.,TRBV7-2,TRBJ2-7,TRBD2,CASSLSGGAIEQYF,TGTGCCAGCAGCTTATCCGGGGGGGCCATCGAGCAGTACTTC
few,TRBV29-1,TRBJ1-2,.,CSSAGTGYGYTF,TGCAGCTCGGCCGGGACGGGCTATGGCTACACCTTC
.,TRBV5-1,TRBJ2-1,TRBD2,CASLAGDYNEQFF,TGCGCCAGCTTAGCGGGAGATTACAATGAGCAGTTCTTC
.,TRBV4-3,TRBJ2-7,.,CASSQDRSMYEQYF,TGCGCCAGCAGCCAAGATAGAAGTATGTACGAGCAGTACTTC
many,TRBV20-1,TRBJ2-7,.,CSARGLGDRAYEQYF,TGCAGTGCTAGAGGTCTGGGGGATAGAGCCTACGAGCAGTACTTC
few,TRBV9,TRBJ2-5,.,CASSVGPGQETQYF,TGTGCCAGCAGCGTAGGTCCAGGGCAAGAGACCCAGTACTTC
.,TRBV5-1,TRBJ2-5,.,CASSLGDKDRSGETQYF,TGCGCCAGCAGCTTAGGGGATAAAGATCGATCGGGAGAGACCCAGTACTTC
.,TRBV10-3,TRBJ2-7,.,CAQGRSGSEQYF,TGTGCCCAGGGGAGGAGTGGCTCCGAGCAGTACTTC
.,TRBV7-2,TRBJ2-4,.,CASSLGLVGVAKNIQYF,TGTGCCAGCAGCTTGGGCTTGGTCGGGGTGGCCAAAAACATTCAGTACTTC
.,TRBV20-1,TRBJ2-5,TRBD1,CSASDGTVQETQYF,TGCAGTGCTAGCGATGGGACAGTACAAGAGACCCAGTACTTC
.,TRBV5-1,TRBJ2-1,TRBD2,CASSLTSGDHNEQFF,TGCGCCAGCAGCTTGACTAGCGGGGACCACAATGAGCAGTTCTTC
.,TRBV20-1,TRBJ2-5,.,CSAARDETQYF,TGCAGTGCCGCTAGGGATGAGACCCAGTACTTC